What follows describes a single TCR beta chain. In the source study's methods: For nucleated cells, counts were estimated from reference gene primer amplification. This table comes from immunoSEQ multiplex PCR, and its TCRdb copy is limited to in-frame clones, with some not included. The V and J calls and clone size are taken from that table; D and trimming were inferred from the DNA. The sample lists some 350,000 clones, around 87% occurring once. This sample is drawn from a study of blood T cell repertoires in COVID-19. Study overall: From the United States, Italy and Spain came samples of acute and convalescent COVID-19. From T cells, B-cell-depleted T cells, or PBMCs came the material, which was cDNA or gDNA.

The specimen sequenced was peripheral blood. The TCR comes from a woman between 45 and 65 years old with COVID-19, enrolled during active disease.

CDR3 DNA: TGTGCCAGTAGTATGTATCCCGGGGGGAACACTGAAGCTTTCTTT. This gives the protein CASSMYPGGNTEAFF. V is TRBV19 and J is TRBJ1-1; tentative D call: TRBD1 (5 bases). V lost 3 bases and J lost 1, with 12 bases in between. This CDR3 is 15 amino acids long. Germline CDR1 and CDR2: LNHDA and SQIVND (reference sequence). Full variable domain (remainder filled in from reference TRBV19 and TRBJ1-1): DGGITQSPKYLFRKEGQNVTLSCEQNLNHDAMYWYRQDPGQGLRLIYYSQIVNDFQKGDIAEGYSVSREKKESFPLTVTSAQKNPTAFYLCASSMYPGGNTEAFFGQGTRLTVV.